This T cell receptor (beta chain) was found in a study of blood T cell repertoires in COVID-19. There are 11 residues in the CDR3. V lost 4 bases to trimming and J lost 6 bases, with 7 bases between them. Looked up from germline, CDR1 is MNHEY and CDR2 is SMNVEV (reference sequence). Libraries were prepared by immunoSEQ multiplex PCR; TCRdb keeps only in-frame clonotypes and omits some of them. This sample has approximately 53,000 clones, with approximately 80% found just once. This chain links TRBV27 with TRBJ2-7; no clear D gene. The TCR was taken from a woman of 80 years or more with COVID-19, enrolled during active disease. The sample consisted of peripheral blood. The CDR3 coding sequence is TGTGCCAGCAGTTCTTTTTCCGAGCAGTACTTC. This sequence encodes CASSSFSEQYF.